This passage covers 4 T cell receptor beta chains from one sample sequenced in a study of T-cell reconstitution after alpha-beta-depleted transplantation in children. Library preparation (for TCRbeta) was performed with unique molecular identifiers. Using its own MiXCR run on the PCR reads, TCRdb lists one record per CDR3 protein. Among under 850,000 distinct CDR3 sequences listed, 10% to 15% were seen once. The sequencing used PBMCs, collected before TCRalphabeta/CD19-depleted stem cell transplant. These TCRs come from a girl aged 2 to 10 with congenital amegakaryocytic thrombocytopenia, due to receive a stem cell transplant.

This clonotype showed up many times. The chain employs TRBV5-1 and TRBJ2-1, with D perhaps matching TRBD2 (6 bases). The CDR3 length is 13 residues. V was shortened by 0 bases and J by 7 bases, with 8 bases between the two germline ends. Germline V lookup: CDR1 SGHRS, CDR2 YFSETQ. This CDR3 reads CASSLGAGNEQFF. CDR3 DNA: TGCGCCAGCAGCTTGGGGGCGGGGAATGAGCAGTTCTTC.

The sample holds many counts of this clonotype. This sequence joins TRBV5-1 and TRBJ2-2, with a weak D call TRBD2 (6 bases). V lost 5 bases, J lost 1 base, and 21 bases lay in between. The CDR3 is 18 amino acids. Germline V gene data show CDR1 as SGHRS and CDR2 as YFSETQ. This CDR3 is CASRFRELRDLNTGELFF. The CDR3 nucleotides read TGCGCCAGCAGGTTCCGGGAGCTCCGAGACCTGAACACCGGGGAGCTGTTTTTT.

V and J are TRBV3-1 and TRBJ2-1; D is unresolved. Germline assignment: CDR1 LGHDT and CDR2 YNNKEL (reference sequence). This CDR3 region has 15 residues. The V end lost 1 base, the J end lost 1 base, and 8 bases lay between the germline ends. The CDR3 reads CASSQVSRSYNEQFF. The CDR3 DNA reads as TGTGCCAGCAGCCAAGTGTCTCGGTCCTACAATGAGCAGTTCTTC.

J is TRBJ1-5 and V is TRBV30; D gene ambiguous. V was trimmed by 0 bases and J by 5 bases, leaving 11 bases between them. The CDR3 sequence is 14 residues long. Germline CDR1 reads GTSNPN; CDR2 reads SVGIG (reference sequence). DNA of the CDR3: TGTGCCTGGAGTGTACGTAGGGAGGATCAGCCCCAGCATTTT. Amino acids: CAWSVRREDQPQHF.